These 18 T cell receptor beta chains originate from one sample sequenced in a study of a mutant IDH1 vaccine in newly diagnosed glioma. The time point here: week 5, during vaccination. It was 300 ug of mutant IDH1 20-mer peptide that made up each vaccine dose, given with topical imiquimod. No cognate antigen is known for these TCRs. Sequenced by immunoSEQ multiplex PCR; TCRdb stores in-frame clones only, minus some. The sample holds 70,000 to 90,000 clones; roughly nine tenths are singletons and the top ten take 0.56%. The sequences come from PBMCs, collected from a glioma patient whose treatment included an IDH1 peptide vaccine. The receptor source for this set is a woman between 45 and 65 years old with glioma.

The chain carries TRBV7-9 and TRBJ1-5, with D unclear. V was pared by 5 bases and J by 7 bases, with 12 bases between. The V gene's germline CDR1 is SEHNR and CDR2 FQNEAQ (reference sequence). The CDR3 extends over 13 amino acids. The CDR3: CASSPSGGQPQHF. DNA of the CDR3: TGTGCCAGCAGCCCCTCGGGCGGCCAGCCCCAGCATTTT.

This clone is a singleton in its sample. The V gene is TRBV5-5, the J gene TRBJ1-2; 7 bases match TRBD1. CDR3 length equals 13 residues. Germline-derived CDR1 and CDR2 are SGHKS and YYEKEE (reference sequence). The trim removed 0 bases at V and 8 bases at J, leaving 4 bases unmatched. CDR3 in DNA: TGTGCCAGCAGCTTGGGCAGGGGGAGAGGCTACACCTTC. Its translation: CASSLGRGRGYTF.

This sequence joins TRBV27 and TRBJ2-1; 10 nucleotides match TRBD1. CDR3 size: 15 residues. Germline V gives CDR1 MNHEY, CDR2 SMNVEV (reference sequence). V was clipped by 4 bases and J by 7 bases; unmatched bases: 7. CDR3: CASSSATGGHNEQFF. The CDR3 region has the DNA TGTGCCAGCAGTTCAGCGACAGGGGGCCATAATGAGCAGTTCTTC.

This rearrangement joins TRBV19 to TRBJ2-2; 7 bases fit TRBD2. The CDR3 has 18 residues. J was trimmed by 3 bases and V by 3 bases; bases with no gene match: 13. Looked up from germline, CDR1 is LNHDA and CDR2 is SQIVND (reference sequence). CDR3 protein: CASSMVPRFSGYTGELFF. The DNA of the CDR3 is TGTGCCAGTAGTATGGTCCCTCGTTTTAGCGGGTACACCGGGGAGCTGTTTTTT.

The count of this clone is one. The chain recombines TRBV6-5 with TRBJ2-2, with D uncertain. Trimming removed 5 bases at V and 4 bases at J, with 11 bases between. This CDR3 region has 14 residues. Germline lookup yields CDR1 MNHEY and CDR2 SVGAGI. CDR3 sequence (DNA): TGTGCCAGCAGTCCTACAGCGATCACCGGGGAGCTGTTTTTT. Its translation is CASSPTAITGELFF.

The CDR3 loop is CASSIGGTSGLQQFF. The CDR3 DNA sequence: TGTGCCAGTAGTATAGGGGGGACTAGCGGGTTGCAGCAGTTCTTC. The J gene is TRBJ2-1, the V gene TRBV19; TRBD2 agrees at 12 bases. CDR3 length: 15 residues. CDR1 and CDR2 from the germline V gene are LNHDA and SQIVND (reference sequence). V was pared by 1 base and J by 11 bases, with 6 bases of the junction left unmatched.

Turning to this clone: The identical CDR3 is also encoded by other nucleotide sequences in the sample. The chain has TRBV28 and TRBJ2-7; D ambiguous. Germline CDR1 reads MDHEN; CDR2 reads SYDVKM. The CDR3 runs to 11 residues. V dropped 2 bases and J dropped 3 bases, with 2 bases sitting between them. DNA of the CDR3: TGTGCCAGCAGTTTAGTCTACGAGCAGTACTTC. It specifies CASSLVYEQYF.

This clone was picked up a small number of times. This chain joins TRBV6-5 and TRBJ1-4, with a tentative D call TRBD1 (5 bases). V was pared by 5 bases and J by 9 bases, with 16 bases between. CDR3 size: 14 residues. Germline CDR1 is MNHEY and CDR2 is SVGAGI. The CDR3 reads CASSIGGAEKKLFF. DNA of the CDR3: TGTGCCAGCAGTATAGGAGGGGCAGAAAAAAAACTGTTTTTT.

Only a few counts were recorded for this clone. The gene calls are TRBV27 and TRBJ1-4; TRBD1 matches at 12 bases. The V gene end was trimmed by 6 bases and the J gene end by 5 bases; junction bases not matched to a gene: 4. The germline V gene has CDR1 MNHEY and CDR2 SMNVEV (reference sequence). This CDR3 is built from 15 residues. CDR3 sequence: CASRLGQGANEKLFF. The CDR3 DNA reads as TGTGCCAGCAGATTGGGACAGGGGGCGAATGAAAAACTGTTTTTT.

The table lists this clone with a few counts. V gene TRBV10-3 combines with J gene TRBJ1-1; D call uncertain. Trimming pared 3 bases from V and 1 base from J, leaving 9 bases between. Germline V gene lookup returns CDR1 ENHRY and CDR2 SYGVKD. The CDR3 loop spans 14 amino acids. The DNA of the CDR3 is TGTGCCATCAGTGACGGACGGAGGAACACTGAAGCTTTCTTT. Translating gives CAISDGRRNTEAFF.

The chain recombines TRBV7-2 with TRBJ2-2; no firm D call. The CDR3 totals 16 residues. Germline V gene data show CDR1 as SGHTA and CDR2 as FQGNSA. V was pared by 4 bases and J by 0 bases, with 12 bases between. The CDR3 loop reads CASSSYRLANTGELFF. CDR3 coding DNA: TGTGCCAGCAGCTCCTACAGACTCGCGAACACCGGGGAGCTGTTTTTT.

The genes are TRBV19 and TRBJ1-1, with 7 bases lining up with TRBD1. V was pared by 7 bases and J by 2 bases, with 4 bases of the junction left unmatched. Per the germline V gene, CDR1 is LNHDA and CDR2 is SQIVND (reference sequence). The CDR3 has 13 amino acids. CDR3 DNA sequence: TGTGCCAGTACGGACAGGATTAACACTGAAGCTTTCTTT. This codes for CASTDRINTEAFF.

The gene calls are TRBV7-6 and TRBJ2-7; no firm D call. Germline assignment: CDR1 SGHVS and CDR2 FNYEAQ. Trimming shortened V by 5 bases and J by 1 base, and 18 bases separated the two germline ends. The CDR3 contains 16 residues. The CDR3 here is CASSPTFGLTSYEQYF. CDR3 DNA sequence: TGTGCCAGCAGCCCGACCTTCGGGCTAACTTCCTACGAGCAGTACTTC.

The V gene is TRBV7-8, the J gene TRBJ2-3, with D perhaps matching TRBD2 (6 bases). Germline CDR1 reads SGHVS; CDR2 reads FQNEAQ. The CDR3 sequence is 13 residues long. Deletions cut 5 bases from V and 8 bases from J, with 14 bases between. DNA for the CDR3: TGTGCCAGCAGCCTCCGGGGGTCCCGTACGCAGTATTTT. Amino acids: CASSLRGSRTQYF. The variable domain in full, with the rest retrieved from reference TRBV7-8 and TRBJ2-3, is GAGVSQSPRYKVAKRGQDVALRCDPISGHVSLFWYQQALGQGPEFLTYFQNEAQLDKSGLPSDRFFAERPEGSVSTLKIQRTQQEDSAVYLCASSLRGSRTQYFGPGTRLTVL.

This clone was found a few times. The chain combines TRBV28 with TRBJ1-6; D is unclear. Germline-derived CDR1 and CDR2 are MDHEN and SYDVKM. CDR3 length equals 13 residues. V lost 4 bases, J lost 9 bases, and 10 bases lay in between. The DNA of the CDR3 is TGTGCCAGCAGTTGGAGAGGCTCTTCACCCCTCCACTTT. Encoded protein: CASSWRGSSPLHF.

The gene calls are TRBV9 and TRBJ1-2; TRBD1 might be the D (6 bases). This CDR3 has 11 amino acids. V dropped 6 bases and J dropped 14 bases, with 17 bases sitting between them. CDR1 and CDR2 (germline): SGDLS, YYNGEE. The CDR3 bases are TGTGCCAGCACCAAAGGGGGGGTCCGAACCTTC. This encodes CASTKGGVRTF.

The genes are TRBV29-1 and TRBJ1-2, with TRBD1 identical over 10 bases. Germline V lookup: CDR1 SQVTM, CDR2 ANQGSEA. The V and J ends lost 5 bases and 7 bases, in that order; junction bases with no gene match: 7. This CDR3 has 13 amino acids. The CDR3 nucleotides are TGCAGCGTTAGACAGGGGGCAGGGTTTGGCTACACCTTC. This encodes CSVRQGAGFGYTF.

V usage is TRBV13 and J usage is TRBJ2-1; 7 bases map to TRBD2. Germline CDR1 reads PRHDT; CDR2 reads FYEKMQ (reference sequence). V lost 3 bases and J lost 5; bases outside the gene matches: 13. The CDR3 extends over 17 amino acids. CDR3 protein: CASSFGWWASGDNEQFF. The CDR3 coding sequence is TGTGCCAGCAGCTTTGGGTGGTGGGCTAGCGGAGACAATGAGCAGTTCTTC.